Listed here is a single T cell receptor beta chain. The V gene's germline CDR1 is WNHNN and CDR2 SYGVQD (reference sequence). Trimming took 0 bases from V and 6 from J, leaving 8 bases between them. The CDR3 length is 13 residues. This sample stems from a study of shared clonotypes between healthy human individuals. The table came from immunoSEQ multiplex PCR; TCRdb's copy has only in-frame clones and leaves some out. The sample includes about a million clones, about 80% of them seen just once. Sequencing input: memory CD4+ T cells sorted from blood. Subset denoted: CD45RA-negative fraction. The chain is built from TRBV10-1 and TRBJ1-1, with no clear D. The receptor was isolated from a man between 18 and 29 years old in good health. The CDR3 DNA is TGCGCCAGCAGTGAGTCTGGAAGGCCTGAAGCTTTCTTT. Translation gives CASSESGRPEAFF.